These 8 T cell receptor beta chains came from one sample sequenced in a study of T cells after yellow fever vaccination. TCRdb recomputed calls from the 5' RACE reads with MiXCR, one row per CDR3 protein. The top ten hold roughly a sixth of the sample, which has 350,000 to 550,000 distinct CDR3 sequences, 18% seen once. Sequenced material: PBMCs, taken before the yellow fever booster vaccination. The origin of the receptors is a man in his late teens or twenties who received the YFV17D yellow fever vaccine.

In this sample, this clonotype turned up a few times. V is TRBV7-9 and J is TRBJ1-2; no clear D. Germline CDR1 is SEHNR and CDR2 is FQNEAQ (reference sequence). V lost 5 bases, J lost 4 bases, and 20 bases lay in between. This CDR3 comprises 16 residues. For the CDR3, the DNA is TGTGCCAGCAGCCCCCGGCGGGGTGCCACTTCCTATGGCTACACCTTC. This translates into CASSPRRGATSYGYTF.

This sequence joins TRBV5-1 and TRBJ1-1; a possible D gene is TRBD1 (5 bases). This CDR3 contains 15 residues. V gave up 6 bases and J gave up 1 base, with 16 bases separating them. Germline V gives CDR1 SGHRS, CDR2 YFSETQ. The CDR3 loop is CASTLKTGANTEAFF. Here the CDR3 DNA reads TGCGCCAGCACCCTAAAGACCGGGGCGAACACTGAAGCTTTCTTT. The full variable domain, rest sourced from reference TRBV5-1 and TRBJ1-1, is KAGVTQTPRYLIKTRGQQVTLSCSPISGHRSVSWYQQTPGQGLQFLFEYFSETQRNKGNFPGRFSGRQFSNSRSEMNVSTLELGDSALYLCASTLKTGANTEAFFGQGTRLTVV.

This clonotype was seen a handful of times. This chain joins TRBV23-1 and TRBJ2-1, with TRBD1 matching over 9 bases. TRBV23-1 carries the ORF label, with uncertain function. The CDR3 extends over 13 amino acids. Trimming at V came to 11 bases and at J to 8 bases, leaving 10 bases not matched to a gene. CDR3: CAGTGCIPDEQFF. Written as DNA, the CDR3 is TGCGCCGGGACAGGGTGTATTCCCGATGAGCAGTTCTTC.

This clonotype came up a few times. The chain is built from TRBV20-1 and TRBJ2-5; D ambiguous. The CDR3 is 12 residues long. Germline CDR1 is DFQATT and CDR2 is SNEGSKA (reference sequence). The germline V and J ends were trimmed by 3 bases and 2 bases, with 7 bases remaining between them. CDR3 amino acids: CSASVQQETQYF. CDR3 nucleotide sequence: TGCAGTGCTAGTGTGCAGCAAGAGACCCAGTACTTC.

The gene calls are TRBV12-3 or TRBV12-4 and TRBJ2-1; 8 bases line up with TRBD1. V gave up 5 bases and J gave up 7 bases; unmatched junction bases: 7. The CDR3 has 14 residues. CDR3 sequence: CASSLKDRENEQFF. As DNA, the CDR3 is TGTGCCAGCAGTCTAAAGGACAGGGAGAATGAGCAGTTCTTC.

The CDR3 protein is CASSLGSGGYEQYV. The CDR3 DNA reads as TGCGCCAGCAGCTTGGGCTCTGGGGGTTACGAGCAGTACGTC. The V call is TRBV5-1, the J call TRBJ2-7; possibly TRBD1 or TRBD2 for D (5 bases each). Germline assignment: CDR1 SGHRS and CDR2 YFSETQ. V was clipped by 0 bases and J by 4 bases, with 11 bases between them. The CDR3 has 14 residues.

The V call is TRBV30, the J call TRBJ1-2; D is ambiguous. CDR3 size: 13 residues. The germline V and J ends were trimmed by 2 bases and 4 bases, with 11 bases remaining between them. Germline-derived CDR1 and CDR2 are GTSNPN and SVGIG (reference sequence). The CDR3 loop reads CAWSTGRIYGYTF. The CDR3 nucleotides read TGTGCCTGGAGTACTGGACGGATCTATGGCTACACCTTC.

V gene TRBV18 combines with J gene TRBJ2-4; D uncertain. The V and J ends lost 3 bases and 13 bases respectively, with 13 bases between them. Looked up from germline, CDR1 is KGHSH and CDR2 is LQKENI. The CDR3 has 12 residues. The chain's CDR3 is CASSPVNEPQYF. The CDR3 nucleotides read TGTGCCAGCTCACCCGTCAACGAACCCCAGTACTTC.